The rows below give T cell receptor beta chains drawn from one sample of a study of CD4+ T cells in melanoma. Clones were sequenced by immunoSEQ multiplex PCR, and TCRdb holds only the in-frame ones, with some missing. This sample carries 15,000 to 20,000 clones, roughly four fifths of them seen once, and the ten largest clones take 9.5% to 15%. The sample comprised cells from a culture (not recorded whether cultured in vitro). The source is a human donor with melanoma. Each CDR3 is given with its conserved first and last residue. D genes are given only for firm matches. The size field is filled for only some rows; it gives once, few, many or a size class.

TRBJ1-1 TRBD1 TRBV5-4 NA CASSLAGGVTEAFF TGTGCCAGCAGCTTGGCAGGGGGCGTGACTGAAGCTTTCTTT
TRBJ1-2 TRBD1 TRBV5-1 NA CASSLSGTGYGYTF TGCGCCAGCAGCTTGTCCGGGACAGGCTATGGCTACACCTTC
TRBJ1-5 NA TRBV14 once CASGRTVRNQPQHF TGTGCCAGCGGGAGGACAGTCCGAAACCAGCCCCAGCATTTT
TRBJ2-2 NA TRBV18 NA CASSLSGGPTGELFF TGTGCCAGCTCACTTTCGGGGGGCCCGACCGGGGAGCTGTTTTTT
TRBJ2-4 NA TRBV5-4 NA CASSVRGDLAKNIQYF TGTGCCAGCAGCGTCCGGGGCGACCTAGCCAAAAACATTCAGTACTTC
TRBJ2-7 NA TRBV18 NA CASSPPGGDYYEQYF TGTGCCAGCTCACCACCCGGGGGAGACTACTACGAGCAGTACTTC
TRBJ2-3 TRBD2 TRBV6-1 NA CASNRLAGGADTQYF TGTGCCAGCAATCGACTAGCGGGAGGCGCAGATACGCAGTATTTT
TRBJ2-2 NA TRBV7-9 once CASSQWDLDTGELFF TGTGCCAGCAGCCAATGGGACCTTGACACCGGGGAGCTGTTTTTT
TRBJ2-1 NA TRBV5-4 NA CASSLGNPRISYNEQFF TGTGCCAGCAGCTTGGGCAACCCGCGAATATCCTACAATGAGCAGTTCTTC
TRBJ1-2 NA TRBV10-2 NA CASSDKRGERYGYTF TGCGCCAGCAGTGACAAGAGGGGAGAGCGCTATGGCTACACCTTC
TRBJ1-2 TRBD1 TRBV30 NA CAWHRYRGNYGYTF TGTGCCTGGCACAGATACAGGGGAAACTATGGCTACACCTTC
TRBJ2-1 TRBD2 TRBV9 NA CASSGGTSGGDEQFF TGTGCCAGCAGCGGCGGGACTAGCGGGGGGGATGAGCAGTTCTTC
TRBJ2-1 TRBD2 TRBV6-6 NA CASSFLAGGWNEQFF TGTGCCAGCAGCTTCTTAGCGGGGGGGTGGAATGAGCAGTTCTTC
TRBJ1-5 NA TRBV19 NA CASSMRGGSGNQPQHF TGTGCCAGTAGTATGAGGGGAGGGAGTGGCAATCAGCCCCAGCATTTT
TRBJ2-7 TRBD1 TRBV11-2 NA CASSHGTARTYEQYF TGTGCCAGCAGTCACGGGACAGCCCGTACCTACGAGCAGTACTTC
TRBJ1-2 TRBD1 TRBV2 NA CASSPRDREGGYTF TGTGCCAGCAGCCCTAGGGACAGGGAGGGTGGCTACACCTTC
TRBJ2-6 NA TRBV9 NA CASSPVSGANVLTF TGTGCCAGCAGCCCCGTTTCTGGGGCCAACGTCCTGACTTTC
TRBJ2-1 NA TRBV6-5 NA CASSFPGTNEQFF TGTGCCAGCAGTTTCCCAGGGACCAATGAGCAGTTCTTC
TRBJ2-7 NA TRBV21-1 NA CASSEKPDGRQVSSYEQYF TGTGCCAGCAGCGAAAAGCCTGACGGGAGACAGGTGAGCTCCTACGAGCAGTACTTC
TRBJ1-3 NA TRBV18 once CASSPPNRVGNTIYF TGTGCCAGCTCACCACCCAACAGGGTCGGAAACACCATATATTTT
TRBJ2-1 NA TRBV9 NA CASSPLGFNEQFF TGTGCCAGCAGCCCCTTGGGGTTCAATGAGCAGTTCTTC
TRBJ1-4 NA TRBV10-3 NA CAISEPRDEKLFF TGTGCCATCAGTGAGCCTCGGGACGAGAAACTGTTTTTT
TRBJ1-1 NA TRBV2 few CASSYGEWNTEAFF TGTGCCAGCTCTTACGGGGAGTGGAACACTGAAGCTTTCTTT
TRBJ2-1 TRBD2 TRBV30 once CAWSGLAGADNEQFF TGTGCCTGGAGCGGACTAGCGGGGGCCGACAATGAGCAGTTCTTC
TRBJ2-3 NA TRBV2 NA CASSAQLESGDTQYF TGTGCCAGCAGTGCCCAACTAGAGTCTGGAGATACGCAGTATTTT
TRBJ2-4 TRBD1 TRBV4-1 NA CASSQFRGPDPLNIQYF TGCGCCAGCAGCCAATTCAGGGGGCCCGACCCCCTAAACATTCAGTACTTC
TRBJ2-2 NA TRBV5-1 once CASSLFLGRNGELFF TGCGCCAGCAGCTTGTTCCTGGGGCGAAACGGGGAGCTGTTTTTT
TRBJ2-3 TRBD2 TRBV5-4 once CASSLRTSSADTQYF TGTGCCAGCAGCCTTCGGACTAGCTCGGCGGATACGCAGTATTTT
TRBJ2-7 TRBD2 TRBV4-1 NA CASSQEGTRNEQYF TGCGCCAGCAGCCAAGAAGGGACTAGAAACGAGCAGTACTTC
TRBJ1-2 NA TRBV19 NA CASSINLANYGYTF TGTGCCAGTAGTATTAATCTCGCTAACTATGGCTACACCTTC
TRBJ1-4 TRBD1 TRBV12-5 NA CASATGETNEKLFF TGTGCTAGTGCCACAGGGGAAACTAATGAAAAACTGTTTTTT
TRBJ2-7 NA TRBV9 NA CASSEAAASSYEQYF TGTGCCAGCAGCGAGGCGGCGGCCAGCTCCTACGAGCAGTACTTC
TRBJ2-7 NA TRBV4-1 once CASSVYDQGTYEQYF TGCGCCAGCAGCGTGTACGACCAGGGAACCTACGAGCAGTACTTC
TRBJ2-6 NA TRBV7-9 few CASSSMANVLTF TGTGCCAGCAGTTCGATGGCCAACGTCCTGACTTTC
TRBJ1-4 TRBD1 TRBV19 NA CASSRQGPTNEKLFF TGTGCCAGTAGCCGACAGGGGCCAACTAATGAAAAACTGTTTTTT
TRBJ1-3 NA TRBV6-5 NA CASSSRDSPNTIYF TGTGCCAGCAGTTCGCGGGACTCACCAAACACCATATATTTT
TRBJ1-1 NA TRBV6-1 NA CASSEVREAIPEAFF TGTGCCAGCAGTGAGGTCAGGGAGGCTATCCCTGAAGCTTTCTTT